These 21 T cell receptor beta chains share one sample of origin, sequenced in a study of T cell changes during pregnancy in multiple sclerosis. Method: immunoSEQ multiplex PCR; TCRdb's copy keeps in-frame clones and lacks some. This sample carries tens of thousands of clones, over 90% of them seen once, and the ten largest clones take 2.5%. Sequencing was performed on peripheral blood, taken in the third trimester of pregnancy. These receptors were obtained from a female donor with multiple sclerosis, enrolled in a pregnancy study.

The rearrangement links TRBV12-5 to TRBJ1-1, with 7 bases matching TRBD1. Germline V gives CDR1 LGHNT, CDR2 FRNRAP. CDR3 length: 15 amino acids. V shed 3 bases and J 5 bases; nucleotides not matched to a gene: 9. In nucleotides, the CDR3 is TGTGCTAGTGGTTTTACAACAGGGGTTTATACTGAAGCTTTCTTT. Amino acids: CASGFTTGVYTEAFF.

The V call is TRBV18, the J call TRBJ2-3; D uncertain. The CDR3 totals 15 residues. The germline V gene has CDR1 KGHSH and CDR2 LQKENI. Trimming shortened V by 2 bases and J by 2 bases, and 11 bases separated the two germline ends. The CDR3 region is CASSPVEMPTDTQYF. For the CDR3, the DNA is TGTGCCAGCTCACCAGTAGAGATGCCCACAGATACGCAGTATTTT.

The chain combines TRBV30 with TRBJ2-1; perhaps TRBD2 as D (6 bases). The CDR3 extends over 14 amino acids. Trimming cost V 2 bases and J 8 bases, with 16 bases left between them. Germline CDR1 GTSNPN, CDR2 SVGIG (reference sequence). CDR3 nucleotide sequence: TGTGCCTGGAGTAGCCGGGGGTTGCTGGATGAGCAGTTCTTC. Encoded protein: CAWSSRGLLDEQFF.

CDR3 protein: CASSPDWREQYF. Here the CDR3 DNA reads TGTGCCAGCAGCCCGGACTGGAGGGAGCAGTACTTC. J is TRBJ2-7 and V is TRBV13; weak D call: TRBD2 (5 bases). CDR1 is PRHDT, CDR2 FYEKMQ, per germline (reference sequence). V dropped 5 bases and J dropped 7 bases, with 12 bases sitting between them. The length of the CDR3 is 12 residues.

This chain's CDR3 is CASSHPSTSYRGTYYEQYF. The CDR3 DNA is TGTGCCAGCAGCCATCCCTCCACGTCCTACAGGGGGACCTACTACGAGCAGTACTTC. The chain carries TRBV11-2 and TRBJ2-7; TRBD1 matches 8 bases. Trimming at V came to 5 bases and at J to 3 bases, leaving 21 bases not matched to a gene. This CDR3 spans 19 amino acids. CDR1 SGHAT and CDR2 FQNNGV come from the germline V gene. Complete variable domain (other parts from reference TRBV11-2 and TRBJ2-7): EAGVAQSPRYKIIEKRQSVAFWCNPISGHATLYWYQQILGQGPKLLIQFQNNGVVDDSQLPKDRFSAERLKGVDSTLKIQPAKLEDSAVYLCASSHPSTSYRGTYYEQYFGPGTRLTVT.

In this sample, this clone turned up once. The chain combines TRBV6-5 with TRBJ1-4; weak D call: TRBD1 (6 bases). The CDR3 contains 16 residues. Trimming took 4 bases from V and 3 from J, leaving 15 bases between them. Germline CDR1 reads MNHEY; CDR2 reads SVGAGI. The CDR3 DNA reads TGTGCCAGCAGTTCCTGGGCTCCAGGGGCTAATGAAAAACTGTTTTTT. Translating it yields CASSSWAPGANEKLFF.

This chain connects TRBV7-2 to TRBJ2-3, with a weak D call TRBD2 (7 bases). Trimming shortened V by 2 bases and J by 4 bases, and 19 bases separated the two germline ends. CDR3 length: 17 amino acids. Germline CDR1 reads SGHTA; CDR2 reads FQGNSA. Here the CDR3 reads CASSLLSRGGGSDTQYF. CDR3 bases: TGTGCCAGCAGCTTACTTTCAAGGGGGGGCGGCTCAGATACGCAGTATTTT.

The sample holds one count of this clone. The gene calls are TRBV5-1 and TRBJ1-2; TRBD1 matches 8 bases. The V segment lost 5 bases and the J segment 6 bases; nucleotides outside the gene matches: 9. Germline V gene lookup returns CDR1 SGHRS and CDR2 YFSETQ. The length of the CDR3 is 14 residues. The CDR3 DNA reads TGCGCCAGCAGTCAGGGGGCGCTTGCTGATGGCTACACCTTC. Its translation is CASSQGALADGYTF.

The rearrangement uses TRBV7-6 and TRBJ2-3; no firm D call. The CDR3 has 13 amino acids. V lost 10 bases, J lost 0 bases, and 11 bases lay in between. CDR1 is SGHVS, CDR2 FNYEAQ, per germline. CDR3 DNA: TGTGCCATACGACTTCCTAGCACAGATACGCAGTATTTT. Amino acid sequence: CAIRLPSTDTQYF.

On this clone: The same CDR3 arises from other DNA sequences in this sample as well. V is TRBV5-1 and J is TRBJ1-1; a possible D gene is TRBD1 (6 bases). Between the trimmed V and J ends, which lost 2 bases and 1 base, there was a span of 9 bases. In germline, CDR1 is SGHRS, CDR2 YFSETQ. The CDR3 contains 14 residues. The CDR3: CASSLGQPNTEAFF. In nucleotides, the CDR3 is TGCGCCAGCAGCTTAGGACAGCCGAACACTGAAGCTTTCTTT.

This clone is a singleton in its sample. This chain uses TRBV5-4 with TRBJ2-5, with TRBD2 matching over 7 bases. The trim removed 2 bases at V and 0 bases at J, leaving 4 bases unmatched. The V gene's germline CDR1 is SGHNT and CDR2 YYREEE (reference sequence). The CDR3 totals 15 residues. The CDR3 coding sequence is TGTGCCAGCAGCTTACAAGGGACTAACCAAGAGACCCAGTACTTC. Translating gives CASSLQGTNQETQYF.

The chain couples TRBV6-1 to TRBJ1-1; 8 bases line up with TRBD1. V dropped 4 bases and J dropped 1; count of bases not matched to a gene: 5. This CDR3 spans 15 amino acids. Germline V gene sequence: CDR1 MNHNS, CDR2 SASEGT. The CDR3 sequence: CASSATGAPNTEAFF. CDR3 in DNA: TGTGCCAGCAGTGCGACAGGGGCCCCGAACACTGAAGCTTTCTTT.

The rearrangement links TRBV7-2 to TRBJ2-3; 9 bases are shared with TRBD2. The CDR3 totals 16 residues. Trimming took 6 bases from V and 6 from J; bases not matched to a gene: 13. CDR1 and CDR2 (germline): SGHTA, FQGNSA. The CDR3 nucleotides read TGTGCCAGCAGAACCTCTAGCGGGGTGATCACCGATACGCAGTATTTT. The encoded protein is CASRTSSGVITDTQYF.

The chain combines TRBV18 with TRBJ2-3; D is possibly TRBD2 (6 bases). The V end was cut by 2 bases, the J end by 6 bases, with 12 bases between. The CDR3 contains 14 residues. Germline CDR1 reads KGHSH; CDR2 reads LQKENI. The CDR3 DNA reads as TGTGCCAGCTCACCAACGGGGGTCACGGATACGCAGTATTTT. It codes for CASSPTGVTDTQYF.

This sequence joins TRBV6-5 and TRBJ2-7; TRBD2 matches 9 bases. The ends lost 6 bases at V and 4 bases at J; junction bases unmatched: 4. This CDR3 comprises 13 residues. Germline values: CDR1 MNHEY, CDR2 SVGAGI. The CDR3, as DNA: TGTGCCAGCAGCACGCGGGGGGGATACGAGCAGTACTTC. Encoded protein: CASSTRGGYEQYF.

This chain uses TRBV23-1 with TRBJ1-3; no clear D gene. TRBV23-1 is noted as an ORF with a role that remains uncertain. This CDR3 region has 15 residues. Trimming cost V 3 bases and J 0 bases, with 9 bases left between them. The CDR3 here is CASSQPGSSGNTIYF. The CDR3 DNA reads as TGCGCCAGCAGTCAGCCCGGGAGCTCTGGAAACACCATATATTTT.

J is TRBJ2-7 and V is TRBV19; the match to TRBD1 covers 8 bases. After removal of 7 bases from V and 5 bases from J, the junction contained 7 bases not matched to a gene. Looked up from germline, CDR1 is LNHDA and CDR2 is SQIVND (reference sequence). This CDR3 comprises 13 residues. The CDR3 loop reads CASTGTGPDEQYF. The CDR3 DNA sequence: TGTGCCAGTACCGGGACAGGACCCGACGAGCAGTACTTC.

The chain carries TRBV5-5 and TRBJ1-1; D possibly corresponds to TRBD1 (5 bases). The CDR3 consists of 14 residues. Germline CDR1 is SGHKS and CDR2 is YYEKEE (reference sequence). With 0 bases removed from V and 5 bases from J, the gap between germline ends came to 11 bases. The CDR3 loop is CASSLVQGNTEAFF. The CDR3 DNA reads TGTGCCAGCAGCTTGGTTCAGGGAAATACTGAAGCTTTCTTT.

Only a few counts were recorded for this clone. The CDR3 is CAISVQVGEQYF. In DNA, the CDR3 is TGTGCCATCAGTGTGCAGGTCGGCGAGCAGTACTTC. The gene calls are TRBV10-3 and TRBJ2-7, with D unclear. Trimming pared 4 bases from V and 6 bases from J, leaving 10 bases between. This CDR3 has 12 amino acids. Germline V gene sequence: CDR1 ENHRY, CDR2 SYGVKD.

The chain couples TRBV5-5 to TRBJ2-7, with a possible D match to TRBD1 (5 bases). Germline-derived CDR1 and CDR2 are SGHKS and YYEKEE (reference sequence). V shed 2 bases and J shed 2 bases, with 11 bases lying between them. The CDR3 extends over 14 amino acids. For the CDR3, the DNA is TGTGCCAGCAGCTTTCAGGGTGGGCCCTACGAGCAGTACTTC. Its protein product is CASSFQGGPYEQYF.

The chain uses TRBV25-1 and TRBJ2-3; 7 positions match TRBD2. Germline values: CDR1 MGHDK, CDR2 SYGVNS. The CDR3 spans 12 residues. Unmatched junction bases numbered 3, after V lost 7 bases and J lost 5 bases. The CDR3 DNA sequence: TGTGCCAGCACTCCTAGCGGAGATACGCAGTATTTT. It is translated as CASTPSGDTQYF.